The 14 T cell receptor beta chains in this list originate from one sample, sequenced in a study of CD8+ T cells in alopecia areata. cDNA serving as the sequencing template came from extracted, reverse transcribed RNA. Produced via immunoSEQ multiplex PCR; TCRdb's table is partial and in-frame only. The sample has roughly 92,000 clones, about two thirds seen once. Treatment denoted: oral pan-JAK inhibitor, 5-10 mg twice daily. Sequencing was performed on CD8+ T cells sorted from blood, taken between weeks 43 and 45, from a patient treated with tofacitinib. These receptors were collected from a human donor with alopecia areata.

This CDR3 reads CATSDWTGGGTGELFF. The DNA for the CDR3 is TGTGCCACCAGCGATTGGACAGGGGGTGGCACCGGGGAGCTGTTTTTT. The chain couples TRBV15 to TRBJ2-2, with 10 bases that match TRBD1. With 5 bases clipped from V and 4 bases from J, the junction kept 7 bases outside the gene matches. Germline CDR1 and CDR2: LNHNV and YYDKDF (reference sequence). The CDR3 covers 16 residues.

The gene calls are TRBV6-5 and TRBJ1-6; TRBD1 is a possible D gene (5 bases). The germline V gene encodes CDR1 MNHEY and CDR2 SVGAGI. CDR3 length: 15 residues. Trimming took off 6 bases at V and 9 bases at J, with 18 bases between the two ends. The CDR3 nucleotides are TGTGCCAGCAGCGGCCTGGCGGAGAGGGGTTCACCCCTCCACTTT. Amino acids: CASSGLAERGSPLHF.

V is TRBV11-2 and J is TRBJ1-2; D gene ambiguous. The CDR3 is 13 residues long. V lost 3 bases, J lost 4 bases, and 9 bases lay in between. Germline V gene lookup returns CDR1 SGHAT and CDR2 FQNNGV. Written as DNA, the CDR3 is TGTGCCAGCAGCTTGATGGAATTCTATGGCTACACCTTC. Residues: CASSLMEFYGYTF.

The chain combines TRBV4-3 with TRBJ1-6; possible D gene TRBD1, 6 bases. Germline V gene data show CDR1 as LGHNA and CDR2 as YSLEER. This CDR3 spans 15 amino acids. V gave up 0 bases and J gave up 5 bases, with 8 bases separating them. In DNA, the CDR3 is TGCGCCAGCAGCCAAGACCACAGGGATAATTCACCCCTCCACTTT. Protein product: CASSQDHRDNSPLHF.

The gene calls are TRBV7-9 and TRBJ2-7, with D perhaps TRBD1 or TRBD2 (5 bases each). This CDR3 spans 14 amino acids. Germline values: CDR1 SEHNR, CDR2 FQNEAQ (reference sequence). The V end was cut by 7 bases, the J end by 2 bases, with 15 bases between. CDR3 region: CASTKGDGTYEQYF. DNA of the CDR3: TGTGCCAGCACCAAAGGGGACGGGACCTACGAGCAGTACTTC.

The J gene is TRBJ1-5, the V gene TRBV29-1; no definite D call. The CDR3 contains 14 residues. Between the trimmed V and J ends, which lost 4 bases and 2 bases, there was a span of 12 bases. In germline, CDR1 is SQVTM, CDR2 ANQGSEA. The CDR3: CSVGNGVGNQPQHF. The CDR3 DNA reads TGCAGCGTTGGGAATGGGGTGGGCAATCAGCCCCAGCATTTT.

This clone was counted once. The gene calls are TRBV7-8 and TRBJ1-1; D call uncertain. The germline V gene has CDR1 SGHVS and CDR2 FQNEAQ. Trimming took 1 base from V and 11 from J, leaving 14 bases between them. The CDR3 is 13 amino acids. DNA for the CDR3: TGTGCCAGCAGCTTAGGAGGAACCGGAAGGGCTTTCTTT. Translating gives CASSLGGTGRAFF.

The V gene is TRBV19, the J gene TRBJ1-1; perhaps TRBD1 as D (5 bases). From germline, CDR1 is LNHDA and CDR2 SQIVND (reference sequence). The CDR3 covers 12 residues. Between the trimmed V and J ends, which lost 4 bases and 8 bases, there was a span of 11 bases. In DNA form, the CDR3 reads TGTGCCAGTAGTAATTGGGGCGACGAAGCTTTCTTT. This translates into CASSNWGDEAFF.

CDR3 protein: CASSPSSGEADEQFF. In nucleotides, the CDR3 is TGTGCCAGCAGCCCCTCTAGCGGGGAGGCCGATGAGCAGTTCTTC. This chain joins TRBV7-9 and TRBJ2-1, with 9 bases aligning to TRBD2. Germline assignment: CDR1 SEHNR and CDR2 FQNEAQ (reference sequence). This CDR3 comprises 15 residues. With V trimmed by 5 bases and J by 8 bases, 10 bases remained unmatched.

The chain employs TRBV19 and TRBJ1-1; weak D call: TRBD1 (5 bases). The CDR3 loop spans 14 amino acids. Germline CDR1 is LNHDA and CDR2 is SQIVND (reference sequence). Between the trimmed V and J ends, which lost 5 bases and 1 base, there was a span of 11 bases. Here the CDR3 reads CASSYGRENTEAFF. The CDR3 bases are TGTGCCAGTAGTTACGGCAGGGAGAACACTGAAGCTTTCTTT.

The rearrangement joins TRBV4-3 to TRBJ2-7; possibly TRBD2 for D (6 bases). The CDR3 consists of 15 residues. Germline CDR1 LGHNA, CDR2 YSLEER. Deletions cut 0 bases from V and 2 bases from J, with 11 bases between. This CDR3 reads CASSQDLPGAYEQYF. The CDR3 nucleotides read TGCGCCAGCAGCCAAGATCTACCGGGAGCCTACGAGCAGTACTTC.

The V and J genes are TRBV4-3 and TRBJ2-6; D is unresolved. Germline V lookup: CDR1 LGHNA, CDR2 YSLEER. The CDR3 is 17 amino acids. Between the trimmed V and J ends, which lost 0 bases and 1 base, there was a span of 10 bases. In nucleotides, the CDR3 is TGCGCCAGCAGCCAAGACGGCACGTCGTCTGGGGCCAACGTCCTGACTTTC. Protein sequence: CASSQDGTSSGANVLTF.

For the CDR3, the DNA is TGTGCCAGCAGCGTCGAAACCTCCTACGAGCAGTACTTC. This gives the protein CASSVETSYEQYF. This chain connects TRBV7-2 to TRBJ2-7; D is undetermined. CDR3 size: 13 residues. Per germline, CDR1 SGHTA and CDR2 FQGNSA. Trimming stripped 5 bases from V and 0 bases from J, with 8 bases between. Complete variable domain (other parts from reference TRBV7-2 and TRBJ2-7): GAGVSQSPSNKVTEKGKDVELRCDPISGHTALYWYRQSLGQGLEFLIYFQGNSAPDKSGLPSDRFSAERTGGSVSTLTIQRTQQEDSAVYLCASSVETSYEQYFGPGTRLTVT.

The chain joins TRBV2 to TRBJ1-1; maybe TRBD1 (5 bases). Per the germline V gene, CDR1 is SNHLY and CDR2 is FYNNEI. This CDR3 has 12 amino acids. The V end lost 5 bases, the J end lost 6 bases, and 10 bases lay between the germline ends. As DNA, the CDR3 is TGTGCCAGCAGTCTCAGGGTTGCTGAAGCTTTCTTT. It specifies CASSLRVAEAFF.